This T cell receptor (beta chain) comes out of a study of T cell responses to AZD1222 COVID-19 vaccine. A word on this clone: Antigen: not known.

The CDR3 length is 16 residues. Trimming shortened V by 2 bases and J by 0 bases, and 8 bases separated the two germline ends. The germline gives CDR1 SGHDN, CDR2 FVKESK. Study conclusions and caveats: No day 14 peak samples; only post-peak repertoires were characterized. Donors, mostly white British, included more females; clonal diversity was possibly underestimated. Close to half of spike-specific TCRs reportedly recognize unmutated variant regions.

Using immunoSEQ multiplex PCR, the repertoire was profiled, and TCRdb retains in-frame clones only, with some absent. The table has some 80,000 clones, 88% seen once. The input for sequencing was peripheral blood, taken on day 0 of MenACWY control vaccination. The chain is built from TRBV14 and TRBJ2-6; D uncertain. This receptor was obtained from an adult in good health. CDR3 nucleotides: TGTGCCAGCAGCCAACAGGTCAACTCTGGGGCCAACGTCCTGACTTTC. It encodes CASSQQVNSGANVLTF.